This TCR beta chain was captured in a study of T-cell reconstitution after alpha-beta-depleted transplantation in children (dated by TCRdb to 2016 to 2017). About the investigation overall: Using TCR repertoire profiling, the study followed T-cell immune reconstitution in a quantitative way in children after TCRalphabeta/CD19-depleted allogeneic hematopoietic cell transplantation.

Library construction relied on PCR. These reads were obtained on an Illumina HiSeq 2500. TCR library preparation used molecular barcoding, with unique molecular identifiers applied to normalize quantification of the TCRbeta repertoire. TCRdb trimmed public reads at Q25 via fastp, called clones via MiXCR and kept in-frame beta chains. CDR3 protein sequences are deduplicated, and each keeps its most common genes and DNA. Within this sample are 640,000 or so distinct CDR3 sequences, with around 16% of them counted one time only. The ten largest clones add up to about 1.1% of the sample. The CDR3 runs 11 residues from the cysteine to the phenylalanine. The only DNA kept is the CDR3, 33 bases in frame from the first base. Trimming removed 2 bases from V and 5 bases from J, leaving 4 bases between the germline ends. As concerns this clonotype: Which antigen it targets is not known. No much larger clone exists at a distance of one base, and base qualities are not known.

The rearranged segments are TRBV12-3 or TRBV12-4 and TRBJ2-7; the D gene is unclear. The sequencing here drew on PBMCs from the stem cell graft donor, taken from the stem cell graft. The sequence derives from a human donor who donated a stem cell graft to a child with acute myeloid leukemia. The CDR3 region: CASSLSNEQYF. DNA sequence: TGTGCCAGCAGTTTATCGAACGAGCAGTACTTC.